One and the same sample provided the 19 T cell receptor beta chains below, sequenced in a study of shared clonotypes between healthy human individuals. Clones were sequenced by immunoSEQ multiplex PCR, and TCRdb holds only the in-frame ones, with some missing. The sample has about 2.4 million clones; roughly nine tenths are singletons. The sequenced sample was naive CD4+ T cells sorted from blood. Noted subset: CD45RA+ positively selected. All receptors come from a man aged 18 to 30 in good health.

In the case of this clone: This sample also contains other DNA sequences that code for the same CDR3. The chain couples TRBV11-3 to TRBJ2-3; D call uncertain. From germline, CDR1 is SGHNT and CDR2 YENEEA. The ends were cut back, 5 bases at V and 3 bases at J, with 6 bases in the middle. The CDR3 spans 12 residues. The CDR3 region has the DNA TGTGCCAGCAGCCGATCTACAGATACGCAGTATTTT. Its protein is CASSRSTDTQYF.

The gene calls are TRBV2 and TRBJ2-5; 7 bases fit TRBD1. Per the germline V gene, CDR1 is SNHLY and CDR2 is FYNNEI. J was trimmed by 2 bases and V by 7 bases; bases with no gene match: 7. CDR3 length: 14 residues. The CDR3: CASTPTGKQETQYF. CDR3 DNA: TGTGCCAGCACTCCGACAGGGAAACAAGAGACCCAGTACTTC.

The gene calls are TRBV6-5 and TRBJ1-6; 10 bases are a match to TRBD1. Germline V gene data show CDR1 as MNHEY and CDR2 as SVGAGI. CDR3 length equals 15 residues. J gave up 10 bases and V 5 bases, and 8 bases lay outside the gene matches. The CDR3: CASSAGTGASSPLHF. In DNA, the CDR3 is TGTGCCAGCAGTGCCGGGACAGGGGCTTCGTCACCCCTCCACTTT.

V gene TRBV25-1 combines with J gene TRBJ2-7; tentatively, D is TRBD2 (5 bases). Germline values: CDR1 MGHDK, CDR2 SYGVNS. V was shortened by 4 bases and J by 0 bases, with 10 bases between the two germline ends. CDR3 length: 14 amino acids. CDR3 sequence: CASSGTRSSYEQYF. CDR3 nucleotide sequence: TGTGCCAGCAGTGGGACTCGAAGCTCCTACGAGCAGTACTTC.

This chain links TRBV28 with TRBJ1-5; D gene uncertain. The CDR3 sequence is 12 residues long. Looked up from germline, CDR1 is MDHEN and CDR2 is SYDVKM. V was trimmed by 2 bases and J by 6 bases, leaving 5 bases between them. CDR3 DNA: TGTGCCAGCAGTTTAATTGCTCAGCCCCAGCATTTT. Its translation: CASSLIAQPQHF.

This chain joins TRBV9 and TRBJ2-1; 15 nucleotides line up with TRBD2. V gave up 0 bases and J gave up 3 bases; unmatched junction bases: 4. Looked up from germline, CDR1 is SGDLS and CDR2 is YYNGEE. This CDR3 comprises 18 residues. The CDR3 DNA sequence: TGTGCCAGCAGCGTAGGGACTAGCGGGGGGGCACTCTACAATGAGCAGTTCTTC. Translated, it gives CASSVGTSGGALYNEQFF.

The rearrangement links TRBV9 to TRBJ2-2; no reliable D call. Looked up from germline, CDR1 is SGDLS and CDR2 is YYNGEE. Trimming took 4 bases from V and 1 from J, leaving 11 bases between them. The CDR3 covers 15 residues. The CDR3 DNA is TGTGCCAGCAGCCCCCGACCGAGGAACACCGGGGAGCTGTTTTTT. This translates into CASSPRPRNTGELFF.

The rearrangement links TRBV6-5 to TRBJ1-2; 10 bases map to TRBD1. This CDR3 spans 13 amino acids. Per the germline V gene, CDR1 is MNHEY and CDR2 is SVGAGI. The trim removed 11 bases at V and 8 bases at J, leaving 11 bases unmatched. CDR3 DNA sequence: TGTGCCGCGCGACGGGACAGGGGTGACGGCTACACCTTC. Protein sequence: CAARRDRGDGYTF.

As regards this clone: Other DNA sequences from this sample encode an identical CDR3 as well. This sequence joins TRBV5-1 and TRBJ2-3; the match to TRBD2 covers 11 bases. With V trimmed by 4 bases and J by 5 bases, 3 bases remained unmatched. The CDR3 spans 14 residues. The germline CDR1 and CDR2 sequences are SGHRS and YFSETQ. This chain's CDR3 is CASSLGLAGDTQYF. Here the CDR3 DNA reads TGCGCCAGCAGCCTAGGACTAGCGGGAGATACGCAGTATTTT.

This clone was counted a single time. V usage is TRBV18 and J usage is TRBJ2-5, with TRBD2 identical over 9 bases. The junction had 6 bases not matched to a gene; V was cut back by 2 bases and J by 2 bases. The germline gives CDR1 KGHSH, CDR2 LQKENI. The CDR3 runs 16 residues. CDR3 coding DNA: TGTGCCAGCTCACCAACTTTGCGGGGGGGACAAGAGACCCAGTACTTC. Protein: CASSPTLRGGQETQYF.

This chain uses TRBV7-2 with TRBJ1-5; D is unclear. CDR3 size: 13 residues. Between the trimmed V and J ends, which lost 1 base and 5 bases, there was a span of 6 bases. CDR1 and CDR2 (germline): SGHTA, FQGNSA. The CDR3 spells CASSLGAYQPQHF. Here the CDR3 DNA reads TGTGCCAGCAGCTTAGGTGCGTATCAGCCCCAGCATTTT.

This chain uses TRBV19 with TRBJ1-5; the D is unclear. The CDR3 is 15 residues long. V gave up 7 bases and J gave up 0 bases, with 13 bases separating them. Per germline, CDR1 LNHDA and CDR2 SQIVND (reference sequence). The DNA of the CDR3 is TGTGCCAGTACTCGGACGGCTTATAGCAATCAGCCCCAGCATTTT. It codes for CASTRTAYSNQPQHF.

This clone came up once. The chain couples TRBV5-1 to TRBJ2-2; the D gene is possibly TRBD1 (5 bases). CDR3 size: 15 residues. Between the trimmed V and J ends, which lost 4 bases and 7 bases, there was a span of 17 bases. From germline, CDR1 is SGHRS and CDR2 YFSETQ. CDR3 in amino acids: CASSPERGSGGELFF. The CDR3 DNA reads TGCGCCAGCAGCCCCGAAAGGGGTTCTGGCGGGGAGCTGTTTTTT.

The count of this clone is one. The gene calls are TRBV6-5 and TRBJ1-3; D unresolved. In germline, CDR1 is MNHEY, CDR2 SVGAGI. This CDR3 is 16 amino acids long. V lost 2 bases, J lost 0 bases, and 11 bases lay in between. The CDR3 DNA follows: TGTGCCAGCAGTTACCTCCCAGCCTCCTCTGGAAACACCATATATTTT. It specifies CASSYLPASSGNTIYF.

This chain connects TRBV7-3 to TRBJ2-3; possible D gene TRBD1, 6 bases. This CDR3 region has 14 residues. V lost 5 bases and J lost 6, with 15 bases in between. CDR1 is SGHTA and CDR2 is FQGTGA in the germline V gene. The DNA for the CDR3 is TGTGCCAGCAGCGTTGACAGGAGTGGGGATACGCAGTATTTT. This sequence encodes CASSVDRSGDTQYF.

The V and J genes are TRBV6-6 and TRBJ1-3; a possible D gene is TRBD1 (5 bases). The CDR3 has 14 amino acids. V lost 3 bases and J lost 0, with 6 bases in between. Germline assignment: CDR1 MNHNY and CDR2 SVGAGI (reference sequence). In nucleotides, the CDR3 is TGTGCCAGCAGTTATGGGGCCTCTGGAAACACCATATATTTT. Amino acids: CASSYGASGNTIYF.

The gene calls are TRBV7-2 and TRBJ2-7; either TRBD1 or TRBD2 may fit D (6 bases each). CDR3 length: 14 residues. Germline CDR1 is SGHTA and CDR2 is FQGNSA. Trimming removed 5 bases from V and 5 bases from J, with 16 bases in between. The CDR3 loop is CASSPYRDLDEQYF. Written as DNA, the CDR3 is TGTGCCAGCAGCCCTTACAGGGACTTGGACGAGCAGTACTTC.

This chain joins TRBV2 and TRBJ1-2; D remains ambiguous. The CDR3 loop spans 12 amino acids. Trimming pared 6 bases from V and 4 bases from J, leaving 9 bases between. Per the germline V gene, CDR1 is SNHLY and CDR2 is FYNNEI. The CDR3 loop reads CASRKSAYGYTF. The CDR3 region has the DNA TGTGCCAGCAGAAAGAGCGCCTATGGCTACACCTTC.

This clone was seen more than once but under ten times. The sample holds other DNA sequences that translate to the same CDR3. The CDR3 DNA sequence: TGTGCCAGCAGCTTAGATTCACCCCTCCACTTT. It specifies CASSLDSPLHF. The chain has TRBV7-9 and TRBJ1-6; D not certain. The CDR3 covers 11 residues. The V end lost 1 base, the J end lost 8 bases, and 0 bases lay between the germline ends. The V gene's germline CDR1 is SEHNR and CDR2 FQNEAQ (reference sequence).